This TCR beta chain derives from a study of beta chain features in type 1 diabetes. Isolated RNA was reverse transcribed in full, so expressed TCRB transcripts were sequenced. Produced via immunoSEQ multiplex PCR; TCRdb's table is partial and in-frame only. The profile shows 41,000 or so clones, roughly 70% of them singletons. The count of this clone is one. Its target is unknown. Study observations and caveats: Shorter TCRB CDR3s, moderately but significantly so, were found in Type 1 diabetes patients in all four CD4+ subsets.

V was pared by 5 bases and J by 7 bases, with 7 bases of the junction left unmatched. The CDR3 runs to 14 residues. Germline CDR1 SGHTA, CDR2 FQGNSA. The source is a man aged 30 to 39 with type 1 diabetes. Some clones in this sample may be carry-over from other donors' samples. The V call is TRBV7-2, the J call TRBJ2-3; TRBD2 aligns across 9 bases. The sample was Tregs from blood. The CDR3 region is CASSPRLAANTQYF. The CDR3 DNA is TGTGCCAGCAGCCCCAGACTAGCGGCTAATACGCAGTATTTT.